The rows below give T cell receptor beta chains drawn from one sample of a study of pediatric ulcerative colitis. Assay: immunoSEQ multiplex PCR; the TCRdb copy retains only in-frame clones and omits some. Among about 60,000 clones listed, over 80% were seen once. The specimen was blood. Source of these receptors: a boy aged 5-17 years who was a control in a study of pediatric ulcerative colitis. Each CDR3 is given without its conserved first and last residue.

V gene	J gene	CDR3 protein
TRBV7-3	TRBJ1-1	ASSQRRDIRKNTEAF
TRBV25-1	TRBJ1-6	ASSESFGRGWDSPLH
TRBV5-1	TRBJ2-3	ASSLEGGTDTQY
TRBV7-2	TRBJ2-3	ASSLDPTDTQY
TRBV19	TRBJ1-1	ASSIGTFEAF
TRBV7-8	TRBJ2-3	ASSLLLGRADTQY
TRBV7-8	TRBJ2-4	ASSLDGWEHIQY
TRBV9	TRBJ1-3	ASSLDGNTIY
TRBV7-2	TRBJ2-7	ASSLGVMDFYEQY
TRBV7-2	TRBJ2-2	ASRRLAGGPAGELF
TRBV6-9	TRBJ2-1	ASSYSSGRAGNEQF
TRBV7-6	TRBJ1-5	ASSLFPPLGSGDQPQH
TRBV5-1	TRBJ2-3	ASSLFTSGSTDTQY
TRBV9	TRBJ2-7	ASSVETSGMDEQY
TRBV28	TRBJ2-2	ASSHGRDRVLTGELF
TRBV6-4	TRBJ2-1	ASSGGGELKEQF
TRBV6-1	TRBJ2-1	ASSDLAGGPNEQF
TRBV7-9	TRBJ2-5	ASSSLWGGEETQY
TRBV27	TRBJ2-1	ASRGMGLGDNEQF
TRBV2	TRBJ1-2	ASRSGHPGYT
TRBV28	TRBJ2-7	ASSVFMDLTYEQY
TRBV29-1	TRBJ1-1	SGCEQGADTEAF
TRBV19	TRBJ1-2	ASSIGQAKAHGYT
TRBV2	TRBJ2-7	ASSERYEQY
TRBV23-1	TRBJ2-2	ASSKPGHRTGELF
TRBV4-1	TRBJ2-1	ASSQEASGRAPNEQF
TRBV6-5	TRBJ2-7	ASSYTPGLAAEQY
TRBV5-1	TRBJ2-2	ASAPTSGTNTGELF
TRBV5-1	TRBJ2-2	ASSLDRGWAGELF
TRBV20-1	TRBJ1-2	SAREFYGYT
TRBV11-2	TRBJ1-4	ASSLQRGEKLF
TRBV7-6	NA	ASSLGGAGLAYEQY
TRBV19	TRBJ2-2	ASSTPRTGRGLAGEFAGELF
TRBV5-3	TRBJ1-5	ARSNGTGEDQPQH
TRBV19	TRBJ2-7	ASSIGQSYEQY
TRBV4-1	TRBJ2-1	ASSPGLAGGPGFPQF
TRBV25-1	TRBJ2-7	ASTGRDRGSYEQY
TRBV6-1	TRBJ2-7	ASTQRGVTYEQY
TRBV6-1	TRBJ2-4	ASNTERLAKNIQY
TRBV29-1	TRBJ2-1	SVDSDWSSYNEQF
TRBV10-3	TRBJ2-5	AISEVQGWETQY
TRBV6-1	TRBJ2-7	ASSSLGEQY
TRBV7-3	TRBJ2-1	ASSSLGGHEQF
TRBV5-8	TRBJ2-3	ASSLEGRGTDTQY
TRBV6-6	TRBJ2-3	ASSQWTSSTDTQY
TRBV2	TRBJ2-5	ASKASGSETQY
TRBV5-1	TRBJ2-2	ASSNPGQSYTGELF
TRBV11-1	TRBJ2-2	ASSRTSGRANTGELF
TRBV27	TRBJ1-2	ASSVIGGIVNYGYT
TRBV11-3	TRBJ2-7	ASSQGERDYEQY